A selection of T cell receptor beta chains follows, all from one sample in a study of PD-1 blockade in classical Hodgkin lymphoma. Measured with immunoSEQ multiplex PCR; TCRdb has only the in-frame clones, and not every one. The sample includes roughly 20,000 clones, just over 70% of them seen just once. The source was CD4+ T cells from blood, collected before the fourth cycle of nivolumab. The receptors come from a human donor with classical Hodgkin lymphoma. Each CDR3 is given with its conserved first and last residue. A D gene is named only where the DNA matches it firmly. A clone size is listed for some rows: how often the clone was seen (once, few, many), or a class if it is expanded.

j_gene: TRBJ2-7; len: 14; abundance: few; d_gene: TRBD2; v_gene: TRBV6-5; CDR3nt: TGTGCCAGCAGTTCTGGCGGGAGAACCTACGAGCAGTACTTC; CDR3aa: CASSSGGRTYEQYF
j_gene: TRBJ1-4; len: 13; abundance: NA; d_gene: NA; v_gene: TRBV7-2; CDR3nt: TGTGCCAGCAGCGGACAGTCGGGTGAAAAACTGTTTTTT; CDR3aa: CASSGQSGEKLFF
j_gene: TRBJ2-1; len: 11; abundance: few; d_gene: NA; v_gene: TRBV30; CDR3nt: TGTGCCTGGAGTGGTTACAATGAGCAGTTCTTC; CDR3aa: CAWSGYNEQFF
j_gene: TRBJ1-2; len: 12; abundance: NA; d_gene: TRBD1; v_gene: TRBV2; CDR3nt: TGTGCCAGCAATATCGGACAGGGGGGCTACACCTTC; CDR3aa: CASNIGQGGYTF
j_gene: TRBJ2-7; len: 15; abundance: NA; d_gene: TRBD1; v_gene: TRBV5-1; CDR3nt: TGCGCCAGCAGCTTGACGGGACAGGCTTCCTACGAGCAGTACTTC; CDR3aa: CASSLTGQASYEQYF
j_gene: TRBJ1-1; len: 15; abundance: NA; d_gene: NA; v_gene: TRBV7-8; CDR3nt: TGTGCCAGCACCCAAATAGGACAGATTAACACTGAAGCTTTCTTT; CDR3aa: CASTQIGQINTEAFF
j_gene: TRBJ2-7; len: 15; abundance: few; d_gene: NA; v_gene: TRBV18; CDR3nt: TGTGCCAGCTCACCACGGCAGGGAAAGTCAGGCGAGCAGTACTTC; CDR3aa: CASSPRQGKSGEQYF
j_gene: TRBJ1-3; len: 14; abundance: NA; d_gene: TRBD1; v_gene: TRBV9; CDR3nt: TGTGCCAGCAGCTCCCGGACAGGGGTGGGCACCATATATTTT; CDR3aa: CASSSRTGVGTIYF
j_gene: TRBJ2-1; len: 15; abundance: NA; d_gene: NA; v_gene: TRBV4-3; CDR3nt: TGCGCCAGCAGCCAAGAGCTAGCATTCTACAATGAGCAGTTCTTC; CDR3aa: CASSQELAFYNEQFF
j_gene: TRBJ2-7; len: 17; abundance: NA; d_gene: TRBD1; v_gene: TRBV4-1; CDR3nt: TGCGCCAGCAGCCAGGCTCCTTCCGGGACAGGGATTTACGAGCAGTACTTC; CDR3aa: CASSQAPSGTGIYEQYF
j_gene: TRBJ1-1; len: 13; abundance: few; d_gene: NA; v_gene: TRBV7-8; CDR3nt: TGTGCCAGCAGCTTAGAAGTTCAGGGAGAGGCTTTCTTT; CDR3aa: CASSLEVQGEAFF
j_gene: TRBJ2-5; len: 15; abundance: NA; d_gene: NA; v_gene: TRBV6-5; CDR3nt: TGTGCCAGCAGGAGCTTAAGGGGACGGGGGGAGACCCAGTACTTC; CDR3aa: CASRSLRGRGETQYF
j_gene: TRBJ1-2; len: 15; abundance: NA; d_gene: TRBD1; v_gene: TRBV2; CDR3nt: TGTGCCAGCAGTTTTCCTCGACAGGGGAACTATGGCTACACCTTC; CDR3aa: CASSFPRQGNYGYTF
j_gene: TRBJ2-1; len: 14; abundance: NA; d_gene: TRBD1; v_gene: TRBV6-5; CDR3nt: TGTGCCAGTTCTGGGACAGGGGCCTACAATGAGCAGTTCTTC; CDR3aa: CASSGTGAYNEQFF
j_gene: TRBJ2-5; len: 17; abundance: NA; d_gene: NA; v_gene: TRBV5-1; CDR3nt: TGCGCCAGCAGCTTGGCCCGAAGCGGCATCAACCAAGAGACCCAGTACTTC; CDR3aa: CASSLARSGINQETQYF
j_gene: TRBJ2-1; len: 15; abundance: NA; d_gene: TRBD2; v_gene: TRBV7-9; CDR3nt: TGTGCCAGCAGCCGAAGTCTAGCGGGCTACAATGAGCAGTTCTTC; CDR3aa: CASSRSLAGYNEQFF